Presented here are 2 T cell receptor beta chains from one specimen sequenced in a study of neurological immune-mediated disorders. Time point in this sample: longitudinal time-point 2. A single record per CDR3 protein comes from TCRdb applying MiXCR to the 5' RACE reads. The sample records some 48,000 distinct CDR3 sequences, less than 15% being singletons. Sequenced: PBMCs. The receptors were sampled from a male donor with HTLV-1-associated myelopathy (HAM/TSP).

This clonotype was recorded many times. The rearrangement joins TRBV4-3 to TRBJ1-5, with unresolved D. V was clipped by 4 bases and J by 0 bases, with 19 bases between them. The length of the CDR3 is 18 residues. CDR1 and CDR2 (germline): LGHNA, YSLEER. CDR3 bases: TGCGCCAGCAGCCCCGATGTCAGGATTGGGCATAGCAATCAGCCCCAGCATTTT. It yields the protein CASSPDVRIGHSNQPQHF.

This clonotype was found many times. V is TRBV20-1 and J is TRBJ2-2; weak D call: TRBD2 (5 bases). Between the trimmed V and J ends, which lost 3 bases and 5 bases, there was a span of 16 bases. Per the germline V gene, CDR1 is DFQATT and CDR2 is SNEGSKA (reference sequence). The CDR3 has 15 amino acids. The CDR3 here is CSARMTPGSTGELFF. The CDR3 DNA is TGCAGTGCTAGGATGACCCCTGGGAGTACCGGGGAGCTGTTTTTT.